The clone carrying this T cell receptor beta chain was counted a single time. Its matching antigen is unknown. Trimming stripped 1 base from V and 7 bases from J, with 11 bases between. CDR1 is MNHNS and CDR2 is SASEGT in the germline V gene. There are 14 residues in the CDR3. Using immunoSEQ multiplex PCR, the repertoire was profiled, and TCRdb retains in-frame clones only, with some absent. The sample consists of fewer than 180,000 clones, over 75% of them appearing once. This record belongs to a study of T cell responses to AZD1222 COVID-19 vaccine. Overall study findings and caveats: Among the donors, most were white British and more were female, and clonal diversity was possibly underestimated. Regions 160-218 and 743-854 held dominance among vaccine-associated CD4 TCRs, which spanned spike.

Both about-4-week and about-12-week second-dose recipients were combined. The sequenced sample was peripheral blood, obtained 28 days after the second AZD1222 dose. This chain uses TRBV6-1 with TRBJ2-1; no definite D call. The TCR originated in an adult who received the AZD1222 COVID-19 vaccine. CDR3 sequence: CASSEGLLRNEQFF. DNA for the CDR3: TGTGCCAGCAGTGAAGGTCTGCTGAGGAATGAGCAGTTCTTC.